This TCR beta chain was obtained from a study of cytomegalovirus exposure and HLA in healthy donors. The CDR3 loop spans 14 amino acids. Unmatched junction bases numbered 17, after V lost 6 bases and J lost 12 bases. CDR1 MNHEY and CDR2 SMNVEV come from the germline V gene (reference sequence). Concerning this clone: Its antigen is not identified.

Study results and limitations: Only CMV serostatus was available as immune exposure information. In an earlier analysis, in some 500 donors, most V segments appeared productive either ~87% or ~30% of the time. TCR beta chain V- and J-gene trimming was linked, in a later analysis, to a missense variant in DCLRE1C.

A multiplex PCR was run with 60 Vbeta primers and 13 Jbeta primers. The assay was immunoSEQ multiplex PCR, and TCRdb's table has in-frame clones only and misses some. The sample shows 75,000 to 80,000 clones, about four fifths of them seen only once. The clonotype was recovered from a man aged 40-50 years in good health and CMV-seronegative. This chain uses TRBV27 with TRBJ2-7; 7 bases map to TRBD2. Input material: PBMCs. The CDR3 region has the DNA TGTGCCAGCAGCCCGAACAAAGGCAGGGAGGGGATGTACTTC. Its protein is CASSPNKGREGMYF.